These 6 T cell receptor beta chains were sequenced from one sample in a study of shared clonotypes between healthy human individuals. Here immunoSEQ multiplex PCR was the method, and the copy in TCRdb shows in-frame clones only, minus some. Of more than 2,000,000 clones in the sample, 90% to 95% were seen once. The sample consisted of naive CD4+ T cells sorted from blood. Subset meaning: CD45RA+ positively selected. These receptors originate from a man aged 18-30 years in good health.

This chain links TRBV18 with TRBJ1-4; D ambiguous. V was cut by 3 bases and J by 11 bases, with 10 bases left in between. The germline V gene has CDR1 KGHSH and CDR2 LQKENI. The CDR3 sequence is 12 residues long. This CDR3 reads CASSPLRGKLFF. CDR3 DNA: TGTGCCAGCTCACCCTTGAGAGGGAAACTGTTTTTT.

A single count supports this clone. The chain uses TRBV28 and TRBJ2-4; maybe TRBD1 (6 bases). The V end lost 6 bases, the J end lost 0 bases, and 12 bases lay between the germline ends. The CDR3 is 15 amino acids. Germline V gene data show CDR1 as MDHEN and CDR2 as SYDVKM. The DNA for the CDR3 is TGTGCCAGCAGACCCAGGGGAGAAGCCAAAAACATTCAGTACTTC. It is translated as CASRPRGEAKNIQYF.

V and J are TRBV25-1 and TRBJ1-2; TRBD1 matches 11 bases. This CDR3 spans 13 amino acids. CDR1 is MGHDK, CDR2 SYGVNS, per germline. The ends lost 3 bases at V and 7 bases at J; junction bases unmatched: 1. CDR3 bases: TGTGCCAGCAGTGAGGACAGGGGGCCTGGCTACACCTTC. It codes for CASSEDRGPGYTF.

The chain carries TRBV18 and TRBJ2-3; no reliable D call. This CDR3 is built from 13 residues. CDR1 is KGHSH, CDR2 LQKENI, per germline. V gave up 1 base and J gave up 6 bases, with 8 bases separating them. CDR3 loop: CASSPRLKDTQYF. CDR3 in DNA: TGTGCCAGCTCACCACGTCTGAAGGATACGCAGTATTTT.

The CDR3 region has the DNA TGTGCCACCTCCGGGGGGGCCCCAAATCAGCCCCAGCATTTT. Protein product: CATSGGAPNQPQHF. This chain links TRBV6-1 with TRBJ1-5; a weak D match, TRBD1 (6 bases). V was pared by 10 bases and J by 4 bases, with 17 bases between. This CDR3 comprises 14 residues. The V gene's germline CDR1 is MNHNS and CDR2 SASEGT.

The rearrangement links TRBV6-1 to TRBJ2-7; D uncertain. The ends were cut back, 6 bases at V and 2 bases at J, with 11 bases in the middle. The CDR3 totals 13 residues. In germline, CDR1 is MNHNS, CDR2 SASEGT. CDR3 region: CASRETAAYEQYF. The CDR3 nucleotides are TGTGCCAGCAGGGAGACGGCCGCCTACGAGCAGTACTTC.